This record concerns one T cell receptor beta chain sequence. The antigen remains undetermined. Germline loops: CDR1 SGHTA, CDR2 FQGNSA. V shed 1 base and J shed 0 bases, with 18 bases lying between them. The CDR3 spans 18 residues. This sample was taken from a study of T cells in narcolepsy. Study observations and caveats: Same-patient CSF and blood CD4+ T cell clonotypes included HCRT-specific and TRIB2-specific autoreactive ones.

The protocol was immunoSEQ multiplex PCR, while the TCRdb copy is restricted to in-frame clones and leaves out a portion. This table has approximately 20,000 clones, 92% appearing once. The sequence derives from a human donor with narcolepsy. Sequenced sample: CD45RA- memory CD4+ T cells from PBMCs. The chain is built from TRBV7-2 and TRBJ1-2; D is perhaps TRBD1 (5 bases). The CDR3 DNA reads TGTGCCAGCAGCTTAGGAAAGTCAGGGCGTTTAGCTAACTATGGCTACACCTTC. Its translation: CASSLGKSGRLANYGYTF.